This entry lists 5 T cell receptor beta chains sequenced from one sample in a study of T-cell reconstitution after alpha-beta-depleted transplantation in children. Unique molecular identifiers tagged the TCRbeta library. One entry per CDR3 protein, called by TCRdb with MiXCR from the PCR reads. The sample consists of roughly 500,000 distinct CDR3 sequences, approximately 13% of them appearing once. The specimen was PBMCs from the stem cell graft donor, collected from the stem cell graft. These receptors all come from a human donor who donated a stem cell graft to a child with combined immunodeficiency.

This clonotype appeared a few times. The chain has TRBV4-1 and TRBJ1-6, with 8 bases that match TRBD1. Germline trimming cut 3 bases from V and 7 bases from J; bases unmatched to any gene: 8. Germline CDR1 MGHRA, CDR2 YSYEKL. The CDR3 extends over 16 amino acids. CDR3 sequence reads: CASSQPRQGRNSPLHF. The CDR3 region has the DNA TGCGCCAGCAGCCAGCCTAGACAGGGGCGGAATTCACCCCTCCACTTT.

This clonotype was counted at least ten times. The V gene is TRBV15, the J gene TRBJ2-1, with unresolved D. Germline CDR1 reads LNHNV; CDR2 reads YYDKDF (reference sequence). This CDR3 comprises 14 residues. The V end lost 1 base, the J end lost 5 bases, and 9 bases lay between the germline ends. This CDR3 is CATSRVIGDNEQFF. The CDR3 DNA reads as TGTGCCACCAGCAGAGTTATCGGTGACAATGAGCAGTTCTTC.

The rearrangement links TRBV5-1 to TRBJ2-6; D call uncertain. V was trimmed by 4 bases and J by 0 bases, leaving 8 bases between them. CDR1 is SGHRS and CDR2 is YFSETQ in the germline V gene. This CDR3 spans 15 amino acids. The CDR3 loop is CASSEQVSGANVLTF. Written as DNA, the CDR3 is TGCGCCAGCAGCGAGCAGGTCTCTGGGGCCAACGTCCTGACTTTC.

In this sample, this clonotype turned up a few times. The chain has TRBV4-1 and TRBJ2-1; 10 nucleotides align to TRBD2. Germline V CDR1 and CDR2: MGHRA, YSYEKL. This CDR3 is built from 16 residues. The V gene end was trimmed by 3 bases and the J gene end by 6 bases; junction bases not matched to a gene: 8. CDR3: CASSHPPGLAINEQFF. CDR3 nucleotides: TGCGCCAGCAGCCATCCACCGGGACTAGCGATCAATGAGCAGTTCTTC.

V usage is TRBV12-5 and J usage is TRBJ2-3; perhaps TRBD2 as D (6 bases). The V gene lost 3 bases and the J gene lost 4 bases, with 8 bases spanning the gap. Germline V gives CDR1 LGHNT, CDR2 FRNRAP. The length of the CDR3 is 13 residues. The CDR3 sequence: CASGLGGPDTQYF. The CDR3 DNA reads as TGTGCTAGTGGTTTAGGAGGGCCAGATACGCAGTATTTT. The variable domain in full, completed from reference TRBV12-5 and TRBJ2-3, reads DARVTQTPRHKVTEMGQEVTMRCQPILGHNTVFWYRQTMMQGLELLAYFRNRAPLDDSGMPKDRFSAEMPDATLATLKIQPSEPRDSAVYFCASGLGGPDTQYFGPGTRLTVL.